This is a list of T cell receptor beta chains from one sample in a study of shared clonotypes between healthy human individuals. Profiling relied on immunoSEQ multiplex PCR, and the TCRdb table lists in-frame clones only, not all of them. The data show 2 million to 3 million clones, 90% to 95% seen once. The sequencing sample was made of naive CD4+ T cells from PBMCs. These receptors all stem from a man in his late teens or twenties in good health. Some clones in this sample may be carry-over from other donors' samples. Both conserved end residues are part of each CDR3. A D gene is named only where the DNA matches it firmly. Part of the rows lack a size; the others show once, few, many or a class for expanded clones.

size: NA; J: TRBJ2-5; V: TRBV7-6; D: TRBD2; DNA: TGTGCCAGCAGCTTAAGACTAGCGGGAGGAGAGACCCAGTACTTC; CDR3: CASSLRLAGGETQYF
size: NA; J: TRBJ2-2; V: TRBV9; D: TRBD1; DNA: TGTGCCAGCAGCGTAGCGGGACAGGGTTCCACCGGGGAGCTGTTTTTT; CDR3: CASSVAGQGSTGELFF
size: NA; J: TRBJ1-1; V: TRBV27; D: TRBD1; DNA: TGTGCCAGCAGTCATAACAGGGGGCGATTTTCCACTGAAGCTTTCTTT; CDR3: CASSHNRGRFSTEAFF
size: once; J: TRBJ2-1; V: TRBV7-3; D: TRBD2; DNA: TGTGCCAGCAGCTTATTCATCGGGACTAGCTACAATGAGCAGTTCTTC; CDR3: CASSLFIGTSYNEQFF
size: NA; J: TRBJ2-5; V: TRBV10-3; D: TRBD1; DNA: TGTGCCATCAGTGATTTTGTGGACAGGGACCAAGAGACCCAGTACTTC; CDR3: CAISDFVDRDQETQYF
size: NA; J: TRBJ1-5; V: TRBV6-4; D: NA; DNA: TGTGCCACCAATGGGGAGGGGTGTCAGCCCCAGCATTTT; CDR3: CATNGEGCQPQHF
size: NA; J: TRBJ2-1; V: TRBV4-1; D: NA; DNA: TGCGCCAGCAGCCTCCCCCTAGGTGAGCAGTTCTTC; CDR3: CASSLPLGEQFF
size: once; J: TRBJ2-5; V: TRBV6-1; D: TRBD1; DNA: TGTGCCAGCAGTGGACAGGGGGGTATAGAGACCCAGTACTTC; CDR3: CASSGQGGIETQYF
size: NA; J: TRBJ2-7; V: TRBV28; D: TRBD2; DNA: TGTGCCAGCAGTTTTTCATGGATTCGGGAGGGAGACTACGAGCAGTACTTC; CDR3: CASSFSWIREGDYEQYF
size: NA; J: TRBJ2-4; V: TRBV28; D: NA; DNA: TGTGCCAGTGCGGGAAAAAACATTCAGTACTTC; CDR3: CASAGKNIQYF
size: NA; J: TRBJ2-6; V: TRBV7-6; D: NA; DNA: TGTGCCAGCAGCGCAACGTCCACTGGGGCCAACGTCCTGACTTTC; CDR3: CASSATSTGANVLTF
size: NA; J: TRBJ2-2; V: TRBV7-3; D: NA; DNA: TGTGCCAGCAGCTTACTTCAGGCGGGTACCGGGGAGCTGTTTTTT; CDR3: CASSLLQAGTGELFF
size: NA; J: TRBJ2-1; V: TRBV7-3; D: TRBD2; DNA: TGTGCCAGCAGCTTAACGTTGTCTAGCGGGAGAGAGGGTGAGCAGTTCTTC; CDR3: CASSLTLSSGREGEQFF
size: NA; J: TRBJ1-1; V: TRBV5-6; D: TRBD1; DNA: TGTGCCAGCAGCTTGGTGGGGAAGGGGGCCACTGAAGCTTTCTTT; CDR3: CASSLVGKGATEAFF
size: NA; J: TRBJ1-2; V: TRBV10-3; D: NA; DNA: TGTGCCATCAGTGAGTCGGGGGCAGGGAATGGCTACACCTTC; CDR3: CAISESGAGNGYTF
size: NA; J: TRBJ2-7; V: TRBV6-5; D: NA; DNA: TGTGCCAGCAGTTATCCCCCTCGCAACGAGCAGTACTTC; CDR3: CASSYPPRNEQYF
size: NA; J: TRBJ2-1; V: TRBV27; D: TRBD2; DNA: TGTGCCAGCCGCGCCGGACTAGCGCACAACAATGAGCAGTTCTTC; CDR3: CASRAGLAHNNEQFF
size: NA; J: TRBJ1-6; V: TRBV28; D: NA; DNA: TGTGCCAGCAGCTCCCCGCCAAGGGAGCGTAATTCACCCCTCCACTTT; CDR3: CASSSPPRERNSPLHF
size: once; J: TRBJ2-7; V: TRBV7-3; D: NA; DNA: TGTGCCAGCAGCTTAATCCCAGGGGTAGGCGAGCAGTACTTC; CDR3: CASSLIPGVGEQYF
size: NA; J: TRBJ2-3; V: TRBV10-2; D: TRBD2; DNA: TGCGCCAGCAGTGATCCTAGGCGGGAGGGCCCGGATACGCAGTATTTT; CDR3: CASSDPRREGPDTQYF
size: once; J: TRBJ2-3; V: TRBV18; D: NA; DNA: TGTGCCAGCTCACCCGGTCAGGGAGAAGGGGGCACAGATACGCAGTATTTT; CDR3: CASSPGQGEGGTDTQYF
size: NA; J: TRBJ2-1; V: TRBV5-1; D: NA; DNA: TGCGCCAGCAGCTTGGGTGGTCTCTACAATGAGCAGTTCTTC; CDR3: CASSLGGLYNEQFF
size: NA; J: TRBJ2-3; V: TRBV29-1; D: TRBD1; DNA: TGCAGCGTTGACCGGGACAGGGGAACAGATACGCAGTATTTT; CDR3: CSVDRDRGTDTQYF
size: NA; J: TRBJ2-2; V: TRBV10-3; D: TRBD1; DNA: TGTGCCATCAGCCCTGACCGGGACAGGGCGTTGGCCGGGGAGCTGTTTTTT; CDR3: CAISPDRDRALAGELFF
size: NA; J: TRBJ1-2; V: TRBV7-2; D: NA; DNA: TGTGCCAGCAGCCTACAGCAGAACTATGGCTACACCTTC; CDR3: CASSLQQNYGYTF
size: NA; J: TRBJ1-2; V: TRBV19; D: NA; DNA: TGTGCCAGTAGTATGTGGCAACAGGGCGCTTATGGCTACACCTTC; CDR3: CASSMWQQGAYGYTF
size: NA; J: TRBJ1-3; V: TRBV28; D: NA; DNA: TGTGCCAGCAGTTCCCCCCTTGGGGCAGTCAGAAGGAGTGGAAACACCATATATTTT; CDR3: CASSSPLGAVRRSGNTIYF
size: NA; J: TRBJ2-2; V: TRBV11-3; D: NA; DNA: TGTGCCAGCAGCAACACAAGGGGCACCGGGGAGCTGTTTTTT; CDR3: CASSNTRGTGELFF
size: NA; J: TRBJ2-5; V: TRBV28; D: NA; DNA: TGTGCCAGCAGTTTAGGAGGACAGTGGGAAGGGCAGTACTTC; CDR3: CASSLGGQWEGQYF
size: NA; J: TRBJ2-2; V: TRBV5-1; D: NA; DNA: TGCGCCAGCAGCTTACAGGGTAGCGGGGAGCTGTTTTTT; CDR3: CASSLQGSGELFF
size: NA; J: TRBJ2-7; V: TRBV6-5; D: NA; DNA: TGTGCCAGCAGTTACGCCCTGCCTAATAGCGAGCAGTACTTC; CDR3: CASSYALPNSEQYF
size: NA; J: TRBJ2-5; V: TRBV19; D: NA; DNA: TGTGCCAGTAGTATACAGGGGCAAGAGACCCAGTACTTC; CDR3: CASSIQGQETQYF
size: NA; J: TRBJ2-5; V: TRBV7-2; D: TRBD2; DNA: TGTGCCAGCAGCTCCGGACTAGCGGGAGTCCAAGAGACCCAGTACTTC; CDR3: CASSSGLAGVQETQYF
size: NA; J: TRBJ2-7; V: TRBV28; D: NA; DNA: TGTGCCAGCGGGGACTTCTACGAGCAGTACTTC; CDR3: CASGDFYEQYF
size: NA; J: TRBJ1-2; V: TRBV7-2; D: NA; DNA: TGTGCCAGCAGGACTAAATACACCTATGGCTACACCTTC; CDR3: CASRTKYTYGYTF
size: NA; J: TRBJ1-2; V: TRBV5-6; D: TRBD1; DNA: TGTGCCAGCAGCTCGGGACAGGCCAACTATGGCTACACCTTC; CDR3: CASSSGQANYGYTF
size: NA; J: TRBJ2-5; V: TRBV7-2; D: TRBD1; DNA: TGTGCCAGCAGCTTCAGCACAGGGGGCGTCGGGACCCAGTACTTC; CDR3: CASSFSTGGVGTQYF
size: NA; J: TRBJ2-1; V: TRBV19; D: TRBD2; DNA: TGTGCCAGTAGTATAGCCCCGGCGGGAGAGTACAATGAGCAGTTCTTC; CDR3: CASSIAPAGEYNEQFF
size: few; J: TRBJ1-4; V: TRBV25-1; D: NA; DNA: TGTGCCAGCAGTGAACGTCGGCAGACTAATGAAAAACTGTTTTTT; CDR3: CASSERRQTNEKLFF
size: NA; J: TRBJ2-2; V: TRBV4-3; D: NA; DNA: TGCGCCAGCAGCCAAGAAACCGGGAAGAACACCGGGGAGCTGTTTTTT; CDR3: CASSQETGKNTGELFF
size: NA; J: TRBJ2-3; V: TRBV28; D: TRBD2; DNA: TGTGCCAGCACTGGCAGTAGCGGGAGTGTTGCAGATACGCAGTATTTT; CDR3: CASTGSSGSVADTQYF
size: NA; J: TRBJ2-5; V: TRBV7-3; D: NA; DNA: TGTGCCAGCAGCTTAGCGGCTCAAGAGACCCAGTACTTC; CDR3: CASSLAAQETQYF
size: NA; J: TRBJ2-3; V: TRBV4-2; D: NA; DNA: TGTGCCAGCAGCCAAGTATCCCTAGCAGCAGATACGCAGTATTTT; CDR3: CASSQVSLAADTQYF
size: once; J: TRBJ1-4; V: TRBV5-4; D: NA; DNA: TGTGCCAGCAGCCAATCTAGAGGTGCAACTAATGAAAAACTGTTTTTT; CDR3: CASSQSRGATNEKLFF
size: NA; J: TRBJ2-1; V: TRBV23-1; D: NA; DNA: TGCGCCAGCAGAGCCGGACCCTACAATGAGCAGTTCTTC; CDR3: CASRAGPYNEQFF
size: NA; J: TRBJ2-2; V: TRBV5-4; D: NA; DNA: TGTGCCAGCAGCCTGGGTAGCGCGAACACCGGGGAGCTGTTTTTT; CDR3: CASSLGSANTGELFF
size: NA; J: TRBJ1-1; V: TRBV5-1; D: TRBD1; DNA: TGCGCCAGCAGCTTGGCGTTGGTCGGCAGGGGGCTGAATGAAGCTTTCTTT; CDR3: CASSLALVGRGLNEAFF
size: NA; J: TRBJ2-3; V: TRBV9; D: NA; DNA: TGTGCCAGCAGCCCGGTTGGAGGGAGTATGGTAGATACGCAGTATTTT; CDR3: CASSPVGGSMVDTQYF
size: NA; J: TRBJ2-1; V: TRBV21-1; D: NA; DNA: TGTGCCAGCAGCCAGTTAGGGACAGGGGACCACAATGAGCAGTTCTTC; CDR3: CASSQLGTGDHNEQFF
size: NA; J: TRBJ2-7; V: TRBV28; D: NA; DNA: TGTGCCAGCACCGACAGAGACTACGAGCAGTACTTC; CDR3: CASTDRDYEQYF